This passage covers 25 T cell receptor beta chains from one sample sequenced in a study of T cell responses to AZD1222 COVID-19 vaccine. Method: immunoSEQ multiplex PCR; TCRdb's copy keeps in-frame clones and lacks some. The sample lists about 140,000 clones; nearly 95% were seen once. The sample here was peripheral blood, taken 28 days after the second AZD1222 dose. The source is an adult who received the AZD1222 COVID-19 vaccine.

The V gene is TRBV19, the J gene TRBJ1-3; 7 bases map to TRBD1. Germline V gene lookup returns CDR1 LNHDA and CDR2 SQIVND (reference sequence). Germline trimming cut 5 bases from V and 7 bases from J; bases unmatched to any gene: 5. The CDR3 covers 13 residues. The CDR3 here is CASSVDRVNTIYF. The CDR3 bases are TGTGCCAGTAGTGTCGACAGGGTGAACACCATATATTTT.

The J gene is TRBJ1-1, the V gene TRBV3-1 (or the pseudogene TRBV3-2); D remains ambiguous. Per the germline V gene, CDR1 is LGHDT and CDR2 is YNNKEL (reference sequence). V lost 2 bases to trimming and J lost 3 bases, with 7 bases between them. The CDR3 contains 13 residues. The CDR3 DNA reads TGTGCCAGCAGCCAAATCCGGGACACTGAAGCTTTCTTT. Its translation is CASSQIRDTEAFF.

This clone has only one observation. V gene TRBV7-2 combines with J gene TRBJ1-3, with D maybe TRBD1 (6 bases). Trimming took off 0 bases at V and 4 bases at J, with 13 bases between the two ends. Looked up from germline, CDR1 is SGHTA and CDR2 is FQGNSA. The CDR3 has 16 amino acids. The CDR3: CASSLAAGVNGNTIYF. In DNA, the CDR3 is TGTGCCAGCAGCTTAGCAGCAGGGGTAAACGGAAACACCATATATTTT.

The chain uses TRBV10-3 and TRBJ1-6; D unresolved. The germline CDR1 and CDR2 sequences are ENHRY and SYGVKD. CDR3 length: 14 residues. V gave up 0 bases and J gave up 10 bases, with 10 bases separating them. The CDR3: CAISESGTGSPLHF. CDR3 coding DNA: TGTGCCATCAGTGAGTCCGGCACTGGATCACCCCTCCACTTT.

Notes on this clone: This specimen includes other DNA sequences encoding the same CDR3. The CDR3 DNA sequence: TGCGCCAGCAGCTTGGTGGCCACCCAAGAGACCCAGTACTTC. Its protein is CASSLVATQETQYF. The chain has TRBV5-1 and TRBJ2-5; D is unresolved. The CDR3 extends over 14 amino acids. Germline CDR1 and CDR2: SGHRS and YFSETQ. V lost 0 bases and J lost 1, with 7 bases in between.

V is TRBV15 and J is TRBJ2-3; 10 bases are shared with TRBD2. J was trimmed by 4 bases and V by 0 bases; bases with no gene match: 13. The CDR3 has 19 residues. Germline CDR1 and CDR2: LNHNV and YYDKDF (reference sequence). As DNA, the CDR3 is TGTGCCACCAGCAGAGATGAATTGCTAGCGGGAGAGATTTCAGATACGCAGTATTTT. Translated: CATSRDELLAGEISDTQYF. Full variable domain (outside the CDR3, taken from reference TRBV15 and TRBJ2-3): DAMVIQNPRYQVTQFGKPVTLSCSQTLNHNVMYWYQQKSSQAPKLLFHYYDKDFNNEADTPDNFQSRRPNTSFCFLDIRSPGLGDTAMYLCATSRDELLAGEISDTQYFGPGTRLTVL.

This chain links TRBV19 with TRBJ1-5, with 8 bases matching TRBD1. From germline, CDR1 is LNHDA and CDR2 SQIVND (reference sequence). CDR3 length: 14 amino acids. V lost 7 bases and J lost 6; bases outside the gene matches: 8. The CDR3 sequence is CASNRQGAFQPQHF. DNA of the CDR3: TGTGCCAGTAATCGGCAGGGGGCATTTCAGCCCCAGCATTTT.

This chain uses TRBV11-2 with TRBJ2-7, with TRBD1 identical over 9 bases. CDR3 length: 14 residues. Germline V CDR1 and CDR2: SGHAT, FQNNGV. Losses at the gene ends were 5 bases for V and 5 bases for J; bases not matched to a gene: 7. The chain's CDR3 is CASSRGQGYNEQYF. In DNA form, the CDR3 reads TGTGCCAGCAGCAGGGGACAGGGCTACAACGAGCAGTACTTC.

This chain links TRBV27 with TRBJ1-5; D is unclear. This CDR3 spans 13 amino acids. V was clipped by 7 bases and J by 2 bases, with 9 bases between them. Germline CDR1 and CDR2: MNHEY and SMNVEV (reference sequence). CDR3 nucleotides: TGTGCCAGCAAGTTAGACGGCAATCAGCCCCAGCATTTT. This translates into CASKLDGNQPQHF.

V gene TRBV19 combines with J gene TRBJ2-3; 7 nucleotides agree with TRBD2. This CDR3 has 16 residues. Unmatched junction bases numbered 6, after V lost 1 base and J lost 2 bases. Germline-derived CDR1 and CDR2 are LNHDA and SQIVND (reference sequence). CDR3 in amino acids: CASSIVTSSITDTQYF. The CDR3, as DNA: TGTGCCAGTAGTATAGTGACTAGCAGCATCACAGATACGCAGTATTTT.

The chain uses TRBV9 and TRBJ1-2; possible D gene TRBD1, 6 bases. V was pared by 0 bases and J by 2 bases, with 11 bases between. The CDR3 is made up of 15 amino acids. Germline CDR1 reads SGDLS; CDR2 reads YYNGEE. In DNA, the CDR3 is TGTGCCAGCAGCGTAGGCTCTGGGGGCAACTATGGCTACACCTTC. Encoded protein: CASSVGSGGNYGYTF.

This clone is a singleton in its sample. The chain recombines TRBV19 with TRBJ2-2; no reliable D call. The CDR3 loop spans 15 amino acids. Trimming left V 2 bases short and J 0 bases short, with 7 bases between. From germline, CDR1 is LNHDA and CDR2 SQIVND (reference sequence). The CDR3 DNA reads as TGTGCCAGTAGTATACGTCGCTCGAACACCGGGGAGCTGTTTTTT. This translates into CASSIRRSNTGELFF.

CDR3 nucleotides: TGTGCCACCAGCAGGATTGGAGGGAGGGCCTTGGAAGAGACCCAGTACTTC. This encodes CATSRIGGRALEETQYF. V gene TRBV15 combines with J gene TRBJ2-5, with 7 bases matching TRBD2. With 3 bases clipped from V and 3 bases from J, the junction kept 13 bases outside the gene matches. In germline, CDR1 is LNHNV, CDR2 YYDKDF (reference sequence). CDR3 length: 17 residues.

The chain couples TRBV11-2 to TRBJ2-7; D unresolved. The CDR3 sequence is 15 residues long. V was shortened by 4 bases and J by 0 bases, with 13 bases between the two germline ends. The germline V gene encodes CDR1 SGHAT and CDR2 FQNNGV. CDR3 residues: CASSSRTVLSYEQYF. DNA for the CDR3: TGTGCCAGCAGCTCTCGGACGGTTCTCTCCTACGAGCAGTACTTC.

The chain uses TRBV28 and TRBJ2-7, with D tentatively TRBD2 (6 bases). This CDR3 comprises 13 residues. With 8 bases removed from V and 6 bases from J, the gap between germline ends came to 17 bases. Germline CDR1 and CDR2: MDHEN and SYDVKM. The CDR3 is CASRGTGSIEQYF. CDR3 DNA sequence: TGTGCCAGCCGCGGGACTGGGAGTATCGAGCAGTACTTC.

On this clone itself: Because it lacks the conserved phenylalanine or tryptophan at the end, this CDR3 is likely a read error. It is unclear where the CDR3 begins or ends on the DNA, so no DNA is shown, and the CDR3 is as TCRdb lists it. This sequence joins TRBV3-1 (or the pseudogene TRBV3-2) and TRBJ1-5. The CDR3 is 8 residues long, counting both termini. Germline V lookup: CDR1 LGHDT, CDR2 YNNKEL (reference sequence). This CDR3 is CASSQALS.

V usage is TRBV28 and J usage is TRBJ1-1, with D unclear. The germline V gene has CDR1 MDHEN and CDR2 SYDVKM. V was shortened by 4 bases and J by 3 bases, with 21 bases between the two germline ends. The CDR3 is made up of 17 amino acids. The CDR3 region has the DNA TGTGCCAGCAGTTCCGTAACTAAGGGCGTGTTGGACACTGAAGCTTTCTTT. It is translated as CASSSVTKGVLDTEAFF.

The chain combines TRBV19 with TRBJ1-1; 11 nucleotides match TRBD1. Trimming at V came to 7 bases and at J to 5 bases, leaving 15 bases not matched to a gene. The CDR3 loop spans 17 amino acids. Per the germline V gene, CDR1 is LNHDA and CDR2 is SQIVND (reference sequence). The CDR3 DNA reads as TGTGCCAGTAACCCGGGGACAGGGGGTAGGAGAAGGACTGAAGCTTTCTTT. Translation: CASNPGTGGRRRTEAFF.

V gene TRBV7-6 combines with J gene TRBJ2-5; D perhaps matches TRBD2 (6 bases). Germline assignment: CDR1 SGHVS and CDR2 FNYEAQ. The CDR3 runs 15 residues. V shed 5 bases and J shed 2 bases, with 15 bases lying between them. This CDR3 reads CASSPSGGWQETQYF. The DNA for the CDR3 is TGTGCCAGCAGCCCCTCCGGGGGTTGGCAAGAGACCCAGTACTTC.

The J gene is TRBJ2-3, the V gene TRBV7-3; 13 bases fit TRBD2. The CDR3 has 15 residues. The V gene's germline CDR1 is SGHTA and CDR2 FQGTGA. Trimming cost V 6 bases and J 4 bases; bases outside gene matches: 4. The CDR3 sequence is CASSPGLAGSDTQYF. The CDR3 coding sequence is TGTGCCAGCAGTCCGGGACTAGCGGGATCAGATACGCAGTATTTT. Full variable domain (missing parts from reference TRBV7-3 and TRBJ2-3): GAGVSQTPSNKVTEKGKYVELRCDPISGHTALYWYRQSLGQGPEFLIYFQGTGAADDSGLPNDRFFAVRPEGSVSTLKIQRTERGDSAVYLCASSPGLAGSDTQYFGPGTRLTVL.

This chain links TRBV6-6 with TRBJ1-2; D is unresolved. Between the trimmed V and J ends, which lost 2 bases and 8 bases, there was a span of 12 bases. CDR3 length: 13 amino acids. Germline V gives CDR1 MNHNY, CDR2 SVGAGI (reference sequence). For the CDR3, the DNA is TGTGCCAGCAGTTACCTGGCAGTTTCGGGCTACACCTTC. It specifies CASSYLAVSGYTF.

This chain connects TRBV6-2 or TRBV6-3 to TRBJ2-2, with 9 bases lining up with TRBD1. This CDR3 is built from 16 residues. After removal of 6 bases from V and 5 bases from J, the junction contained 10 bases not matched to a gene. Germline V gives CDR1 MNHEY, CDR2 SVGEGT. The CDR3 coding sequence is TGTGCCAGCAGCCTCCGGGACAGGGTTTGGACCGGGGAGCTGTTTTTT. Residues: CASSLRDRVWTGELFF.

This CDR3 reads CASSRQTLSLDEKLFF. CDR3 nucleotide sequence: TGTGCCAGCAGCCGACAGACTTTAAGTTTGGATGAAAAACTGTTTTTT. This chain joins TRBV5-6 and TRBJ1-4; D is possibly TRBD1 (5 bases). V lost 4 bases and J 6 bases, leaving 19 bases between the germline ends. The CDR3 covers 16 residues. Germline CDR1 is SGHDT and CDR2 is YYEEEE.

This chain connects TRBV9 to TRBJ1-2; D is possibly TRBD1 (6 bases). The CDR3 is 18 amino acids. CDR1 is SGDLS, CDR2 YYNGEE, per germline. Trimming left V 0 bases short and J 4 bases short, with 22 bases between. The CDR3, as DNA: TGTGCCAGCAGCGTAGGGGTGCAGGGGACACTCGGGGTCTATGGCTACACCTTC. This codes for CASSVGVQGTLGVYGYTF.

In this sample, this clone turned up many times. This sequence joins TRBV4-1 and TRBJ1-4; weak D call: TRBD1 (6 bases). Trimming left V 0 bases short and J 8 bases short, with 19 bases between. Germline assignment: CDR1 MGHRA and CDR2 YSYEKL. The CDR3 covers 17 residues. The CDR3 loop reads CASSQDVGTRGGEKLFF. The DNA of the CDR3 is TGCGCCAGCAGCCAAGACGTGGGCACCCGAGGGGGAGAAAAACTGTTTTTT.